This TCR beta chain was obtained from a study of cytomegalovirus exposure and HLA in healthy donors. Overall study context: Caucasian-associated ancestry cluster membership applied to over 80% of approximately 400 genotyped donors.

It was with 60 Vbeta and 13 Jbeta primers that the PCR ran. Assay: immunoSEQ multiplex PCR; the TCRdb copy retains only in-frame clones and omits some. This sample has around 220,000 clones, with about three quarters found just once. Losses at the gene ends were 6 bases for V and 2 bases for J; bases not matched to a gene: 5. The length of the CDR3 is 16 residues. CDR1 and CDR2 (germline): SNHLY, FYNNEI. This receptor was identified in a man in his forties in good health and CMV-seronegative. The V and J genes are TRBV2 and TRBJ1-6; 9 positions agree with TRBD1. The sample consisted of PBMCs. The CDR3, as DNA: TGTGCCAGCAGCCCCGACAGGGGGGCCTATAATTCACCCCTCCACTTT. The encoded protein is CASSPDRGAYNSPLHF.